The clone carrying this T cell receptor beta chain was counted once. This sample is drawn from a study of blood T cell repertoires in COVID-19. The overall study: Collection of acute and convalescent COVID-19 samples took place in the United States, Italy and Spain. The analysed material was cDNA or gDNA that came from T cells, B-cell-depleted T cells, or PBMCs.

Authors' processing steps: For nucleated cells, counts were estimated from reference gene primer amplification. Generated by immunoSEQ multiplex PCR, the TCRdb table keeps only in-frame clones and is missing some. That table is the source of V, J and clone size, and D and trimming were worked out from the DNA. The sample lists under 65,000 clones, 75% to 95% occurring once. With V trimmed by 3 bases and J by 7 bases, 3 bases remained unmatched. The CDR3 extends over 13 amino acids. Germline values: CDR1 SGHTA, CDR2 FQGTGA. The sequence was obtained from a man aged 80 or over with acute or convalescent COVID-19. The chain combines TRBV7-3 with TRBJ1-2; 9 bases map to TRBD1. The sequenced material came from peripheral blood. In DNA form, the CDR3 reads TGTGCCAGCAGCTTCGACAGGGGGGGTGGCTACACCTTC. Residues: CASSFDRGGGYTF.